A single sample is the source of the 3 T cell receptor beta chains below, sequenced in a study of blood T cell repertoires in COVID-19. Method: immunoSEQ multiplex PCR; TCRdb's copy keeps in-frame clones and lacks some. The sample holds hundreds of thousands of clones, roughly 80% seen once. Sequencing was carried out using peripheral blood. These receptor sequences come from a woman aged 60-75 years with active or convalescent COVID-19.

This clone was counted a single time. The chain joins TRBV9 to TRBJ2-3, with D perhaps TRBD1 (7 bases). CDR1 and CDR2 (germline): SGDLS, YYNGEE. The CDR3 totals 15 residues. V shed 1 base and J shed 0 bases, with 9 bases lying between them. In DNA form, the CDR3 reads TGTGCCAGCAGCGTACAGGGGGGAAGCACAGATACGCAGTATTTT. Translated: CASSVQGGSTDTQYF.

The chain has TRBV28 and TRBJ1-4; weak D call: TRBD1 (5 bases). The germline V gene has CDR1 MDHEN and CDR2 SYDVKM. The CDR3 loop spans 14 amino acids. V lost 8 bases and J lost 2, with 12 bases in between. The CDR3, as DNA: TGTGCCAGCGGGGGGTGGGTGACTAATGAAAAACTGTTTTTT. It codes for CASGGWVTNEKLFF.

The chain combines TRBV23-1 with TRBJ2-1; 7 bases align to TRBD1. Being an ORF, TRBV23-1 has a function that is uncertain. The V gene end was trimmed by 2 bases and the J gene end by 4 bases; junction bases not matched to a gene: 20. This CDR3 region has 20 residues. Here the CDR3 reads CASSQGPTGQQFSRYNEQFF. CDR3 in DNA: TGCGCCAGCAGTCAAGGGCCGACGGGACAGCAATTTAGTCGGTACAATGAGCAGTTCTTC.